This TCR beta chain was identified during a study of glioma-infiltrating T cells after dendritic cell vaccination. As for the study in general: Glioblastoma patients came from Phase I and II dendritic cell vaccination trials.

CDR3 length: 14 residues. V was clipped by 4 bases and J by 4 bases; unmatched bases: 4. Germline CDR1 KGHSH, CDR2 LQKENI. The table came from immunoSEQ multiplex PCR; TCRdb's copy has only in-frame clones and leaves some out. The sample shows fewer than 85,000 clones, roughly 84% of them seen only once. This clone was seen more than once but under ten times. What it binds is not known. Overall study findings and caveats: Few patients contributed both blood and tumor specimens.

Sample time point: after dendritic cell vaccination, including at tumor progression/relapse. The sequence was obtained from a human donor with glioblastoma. The specimen was blood, collected after dendritic cell vaccination. The chain carries TRBV18 and TRBJ2-7; 10 positions agree with TRBD1. CDR3 residues: CASSRDRGRYEQYF. The CDR3 bases are TGTGCCAGCTCACGGGACAGGGGTAGGTACGAGCAGTACTTC.